Listed here are 19 T cell receptor beta chains from one sample, sequenced in a study of PD-L1 blockade in urothelial cancer. The assay was immunoSEQ multiplex PCR, and TCRdb's table has in-frame clones only and misses some. The sample holds tens of thousands of clones; roughly 80% are singletons and the top ten take around 10%. The sample here was PBMCs, taken around atezolizumab (anti-PD-L1) treatment. All receptors come from a man between 65 and 85 years old with urothelial cancer.

The V call is TRBV2, the J call TRBJ2-1; a weak D match, TRBD2 (6 bases). Trimming left V 6 bases short and J 3 bases short, with 18 bases between. Germline CDR1 and CDR2: SNHLY and FYNNEI. This CDR3 is 16 amino acids long. Here the CDR3 reads CASSSSYGGGYNEQFF. As DNA, the CDR3 is TGTGCCAGCAGCTCATCTTACGGGGGAGGCTACAATGAGCAGTTCTTC.

The V gene is TRBV28, the J gene TRBJ2-1; 9 positions agree with TRBD1. This CDR3 comprises 13 residues. J lost 6 bases, V lost 6 bases, and 3 bases had no gene match. CDR1 is MDHEN, CDR2 SYDVKM, per germline. In DNA, the CDR3 is TGTGCCAGCAGGGGACAGGGCAGCAATGAGCAGTTCTTC. Its translation: CASRGQGSNEQFF.

The chain uses TRBV6-5 and TRBJ2-1, with 7 bases that match TRBD2. Germline CDR1 MNHEY, CDR2 SVGAGI. V was clipped by 6 bases and J by 9 bases; unmatched bases: 11. This CDR3 has 14 amino acids. The CDR3 nucleotides are TGTGCCAGCAGGGGCTATCGGCGGGAGCTTGAGCAGTTCTTC. This codes for CASRGYRRELEQFF.

The rearrangement links TRBV5-4 to TRBJ2-5, with D possibly TRBD1 on 6 matching bases. V lost 0 bases, J lost 2 bases, and 11 bases lay in between. The CDR3 has 15 amino acids. The germline CDR1 and CDR2 sequences are SGHNT and YYREEE (reference sequence). The DNA for the CDR3 is TGTGCCAGCAGCTTGGCCTTAGGGGGACAAGAGACCCAGTACTTC. Protein: CASSLALGGQETQYF.

The chain carries TRBV7-3 and TRBJ2-7, with 7 bases lining up with TRBD2. V lost 6 bases, J lost 3 bases, and 11 bases stayed unmatched. The CDR3 totals 15 residues. The germline gives CDR1 SGHTA, CDR2 FQGTGA. CDR3 in DNA: TGTGCCAGCAGTAGAGAGGCGGGAGATTTCTACGAGCAGTACTTC. As protein: CASSREAGDFYEQYF.

The chain combines TRBV2 with TRBJ2-3; 9 bases line up with TRBD1. Germline loops: CDR1 SNHLY, CDR2 FYNNEI. Trimming cost V 4 bases and J 6 bases; bases outside gene matches: 5. CDR3 length: 14 residues. CDR3 sequence: CASSGTGDGDTQYF. The DNA for the CDR3 is TGTGCCAGCAGTGGGACAGGGGACGGGGATACGCAGTATTTT.

The chain combines TRBV19 with TRBJ2-7; 9 bases map to TRBD1. V trimming: 4 bases; J trimming: 2 bases; junction bases outside the gene matches: 9. CDR1 and CDR2 from the germline V gene are LNHDA and SQIVND (reference sequence). This CDR3 has 16 residues. This chain's CDR3 is CASSKDGQGMPYEQYF. The CDR3, as DNA: TGTGCCAGTAGTAAGGATGGACAGGGGATGCCCTACGAGCAGTACTTC.

V usage is TRBV5-6 and J usage is TRBJ2-3; 12 bases agree with TRBD2. CDR1 is SGHDT, CDR2 YYEEEE, per germline. The CDR3 has 16 residues. J gave up 6 bases and V 2 bases, and 7 bases lay outside the gene matches. The CDR3 loop reads CASSFGLAGGPDTQYF. The DNA for the CDR3 is TGTGCCAGCAGCTTCGGTCTAGCGGGAGGGCCGGATACGCAGTATTTT. The complete variable domain, with remaining parts taken from reference TRBV5-6 and TRBJ2-3, reads DAGVTQSPTHLIKTRGQQVTLRCSPKSGHDTVSWYQQALGQGPQFIFQYYEEEERQRGNFPDRFSGHQFPNYSSELNVNALLLGDSALYLCASSFGLAGGPDTQYFGPGTRLTVL.

V and J are TRBV25-1 and TRBJ1-2, with 8 bases identical to TRBD1. The V segment lost 6 bases and the J segment 4 bases; nucleotides outside the gene matches: 7. The germline V gene has CDR1 MGHDK and CDR2 SYGVNS. CDR3 length: 14 residues. CDR3 amino acids: CASREDRGLYGYTF. For the CDR3, the DNA is TGTGCCAGCAGGGAAGACAGGGGACTCTATGGCTACACCTTC.

The V and J genes are TRBV19 and TRBJ2-7, with TRBD1 matching over 8 bases. In germline, CDR1 is LNHDA, CDR2 SQIVND (reference sequence). The CDR3 totals 18 residues. Trimming removed 5 bases from V and 0 bases from J; junction bases left unmatched: 15. CDR3 DNA: TGTGCCAGTAGTGATGAACAGGGGGTCTCACAAGGCTCCTACGAGCAGTACTTC. It yields the protein CASSDEQGVSQGSYEQYF.

This clone was observed a few times. The rearrangement links TRBV19 to TRBJ2-1; TRBD2 matches 11 bases. The junction had 4 bases not matched to a gene; V was cut back by 0 bases and J by 3 bases. CDR1 and CDR2 from the germline V gene are LNHDA and SQIVND (reference sequence). The CDR3 has 17 residues. CDR3 amino acids: CASSIDPLAGVYNEQFF. The CDR3 region has the DNA TGTGCCAGTAGTATAGACCCACTAGCGGGAGTCTACAATGAGCAGTTCTTC.

The chain combines TRBV2 with TRBJ2-7; D is perhaps TRBD1 (6 bases). Trimming removed 8 bases from V and 1 base from J, with 12 bases in between. Germline-derived CDR1 and CDR2 are SNHLY and FYNNEI. This CDR3 has 13 amino acids. The CDR3 nucleotides are TGTGCCAGCGGGAAGGGACATTCCTACGAGCAGTACTTC. Its translation: CASGKGHSYEQYF. Supplemented by reference TRBV2 and TRBJ2-7, the full variable domain reads EPEVTQTPSHQVTQMGQEVILRCVPISNHLYFYWYRQILGQKVEFLVSFYNNEISEKSEIFDDQFSVERPDGSNFTLKIRSTKLEDSAMYFCASGKGHSYEQYFGPGTRLTVT.

The V call is TRBV9, the J call TRBJ2-3; a possible D gene is TRBD2 (6 bases). V lost 0 bases and J lost 2, with 13 bases in between. The CDR3 spans 16 residues. In germline, CDR1 is SGDLS, CDR2 YYNGEE. CDR3: CASSVAGRGATDTQYF. The CDR3 DNA follows: TGTGCCAGCAGCGTAGCCGGGAGAGGGGCCACAGATACGCAGTATTTT.

This clone showed up just a few times. The genes are TRBV27 and TRBJ2-5; TRBD1 matches 10 bases. CDR3 length: 17 residues. The germline CDR1 and CDR2 sequences are MNHEY and SMNVEV (reference sequence). After removal of 5 bases from V and 2 bases from J, the junction contained 11 bases not matched to a gene. DNA of the CDR3: TGTGCCAGCAGTACCCGGGACAGGGGCCCCCTACAAGAGACCCAGTACTTC. Amino acid sequence: CASSTRDRGPLQETQYF.

This rearrangement joins TRBV7-9 to TRBJ2-2; D call uncertain. Trimming stripped 6 bases from V and 2 bases from J, with 7 bases between. Germline CDR1 SEHNR, CDR2 FQNEAQ (reference sequence). CDR3 length: 13 amino acids. CDR3 sequence (DNA): TGTGCCAGCAGACCCAGAAACACCGGGGAGCTGTTTTTT. Amino acid sequence: CASRPRNTGELFF.

The chain links TRBV7-9 to TRBJ1-3, with no clear D. This CDR3 is built from 14 residues. Trimming took off 1 base at V and 0 bases at J, with 4 bases between the two ends. CDR1 is SEHNR and CDR2 is FQNEAQ in the germline V gene (reference sequence). As DNA, the CDR3 is TGTGCCAGCAGCTTAGGGAGCTCTGGAAACACCATATATTTT. It is translated as CASSLGSSGNTIYF.

About this clone itself: The junction departs from the called germline gene at one end, perhaps through a read error. The chain employs TRBV7-7 and TRBJ2-2; 10 bases are a match to TRBD2. Germline CDR1 reads SSHAT; CDR2 reads FNYEAQ (reference sequence). The CDR3 totals 16 residues. The CDR3 sequence: CASSSRLAGNTGELFF. The CDR3 nucleotides read TGTGCTAGCAGCTCACGACTAGCGGGGAACACCGGGGAGCTGTTTTTT. The full variable domain, its missing parts supplied by reference TRBV7-7 and TRBJ2-2, is GAGVSQSPRYKVTKRGQDVTLRCDPISSHATLYWYQQALGQGPEFLTYFNYEAQPDKSGLPSDRFSAERPEGSISTLTIQRTEQRDSAMYRCASSSRLAGNTGELFFGEGSRLTVL.

Written as DNA, the CDR3 is TGTGCCAGCAGTTCCCGGACAGGGAAAAGAAGGGAGCAGTACTTC. It yields the protein CASSSRTGKRREQYF. The genes are TRBV27 and TRBJ2-7; 8 positions match TRBD1. The V gene end was trimmed by 4 bases and the J gene end by 7 bases; junction bases not matched to a gene: 12. The germline CDR1 and CDR2 sequences are MNHEY and SMNVEV (reference sequence). This CDR3 has 15 amino acids.

The chain carries TRBV30 and TRBJ1-1, with D perhaps TRBD1 (6 bases). CDR1 and CDR2 from the germline V gene are GTSNPN and SVGIG (reference sequence). Trimming removed 3 bases at V and 0 bases at J, with 20 bases between. This CDR3 is 17 amino acids long. The CDR3 region is CAWRRGGAEGMNTEAFF. The DNA of the CDR3 is TGTGCCTGGAGACGGGGGGGGGCGGAGGGGATGAACACTGAAGCTTTCTTT.